The entry below describes one T cell receptor (beta chain). These data come from a study of blood T cell repertoires in COVID-19. On the study more broadly: Sources were T cells, B-cell-depleted T cells, or PBMCs; the material itself was cDNA or gDNA.

In the original workflow: Amplifying reference gene primers gave estimates of nucleated cell counts. Using immunoSEQ multiplex PCR, the repertoire was profiled, and TCRdb retains in-frame clones only, with some absent. V and J calls and clone size are given by that table; D and trimming were obtained from the DNA. The sample has over 150,000 clones, around four fifths seen once. The V and J ends lost 4 bases and 6 bases, in that order; junction bases with no gene match: 6. The CDR3 contains 14 residues. CDR1 is SGHDN, CDR2 FVKESK, per germline. The source is a woman aged 40 to 55 with COVID-19, enrolled during active disease. The chain has TRBV14 and TRBJ2-3; the match to TRBD2 covers 8 bases. Sequencing was performed on peripheral blood. CDR3 bases: TGTGCCAGCAGCCTTGCGGGAGGCTATGATACGCAGTATTTT. The encoded protein is CASSLAGGYDTQYF.